The 10 T cell receptor beta chains below all came from one sample that was sequenced in a study of blood T cell repertoires in COVID-19. Measured with immunoSEQ multiplex PCR; TCRdb has only the in-frame clones, and not every one. The sample has about 140,000 clones; under 85% are singletons. Source material: PBMCs or T cells enriched from blood (not recorded which). These receptor sequences come from a woman aged 18-29 years who had been exposed to COVID-19.

The chain links TRBV10-3 to TRBJ2-2, with 10 bases lining up with TRBD1. This CDR3 contains 14 residues. V dropped 6 bases and J dropped 7; count of bases not matched to a gene: 5. Germline CDR1 reads ENHRY; CDR2 reads SYGVKD. The CDR3 DNA reads as TGTGCCATCAGGAGACAGGGGGCCGACGGGGAGCTGTTTTTT. Protein product: CAIRRQGADGELFF.

The chain joins TRBV18 to TRBJ2-7; D gene unclear. V lost 4 bases and J lost 5, with 12 bases in between. The germline CDR1 and CDR2 sequences are KGHSH and LQKENI. There are 13 residues in the CDR3. The CDR3 bases are TGTGCCAGCTCACTTCAGGCAAGTAACGAGCAGTACTTC. This gives the protein CASSLQASNEQYF.

The chain has TRBV11-1 and TRBJ2-1; 9 nucleotides match TRBD1. Germline V gives CDR1 SGHAT, CDR2 FQDESV (reference sequence). The V and J ends lost 5 bases and 11 bases, in that order; junction bases with no gene match: 10. The CDR3 runs 14 residues. In DNA, the CDR3 is TGTGCCAGCAGCGGGGGACAGGGTTTGGCACAGCAGTTCTTC. Translating it yields CASSGGQGLAQQFF.

The chain combines TRBV7-2 with TRBJ1-1; unclear D gene. Germline CDR1 SGHTA, CDR2 FQGNSA. There are 13 residues in the CDR3. V was pared by 5 bases and J by 4 bases, with 11 bases between. Here the CDR3 reads CASSTRGTTEAFF. The CDR3, as DNA: TGTGCCAGCAGCACCCGGGGAACCACTGAAGCTTTCTTT.

This sequence joins TRBV10-3 and TRBJ2-7; 8 nucleotides match TRBD2. Germline CDR1 and CDR2: ENHRY and SYGVKD. Trimming cost V 3 bases and J 4 bases; bases outside gene matches: 5. The CDR3 loop spans 14 amino acids. This CDR3 reads CAISDAAGDYEQYF. CDR3 DNA: TGTGCCATCAGTGATGCAGCGGGAGATTACGAGCAGTACTTC.

CDR3 in amino acids: CASSFRARSSYNSPLHF. In DNA form, the CDR3 reads TGTGCCAGCAGTTTCAGGGCACGGAGCTCCTATAATTCACCCCTCCACTTT. The J gene is TRBJ1-6, the V gene TRBV28; D possibly corresponds to TRBD1 (5 bases). V was cut by 3 bases and J by 0 bases, with 12 bases left in between. The CDR3 is made up of 17 amino acids. Germline V gene data show CDR1 as MDHEN and CDR2 as SYDVKM.

The V call is TRBV7-9, the J call TRBJ2-1; D gene unclear. CDR1 and CDR2 (germline): SEHNR, FQNEAQ (reference sequence). Trimming removed 2 bases at V and 8 bases at J, with 13 bases between. This CDR3 region has 14 residues. The CDR3 loop reads CASSLSLVGDEQFF. As DNA, the CDR3 is TGTGCCAGCAGCTTATCTCTGGTGGGCGATGAGCAGTTCTTC.

This clone came up a few times. CDR3 sequence: CASSTDPSSYNEQFF. The CDR3 nucleotides read TGTGCCAGCAGCACAGACCCGAGCTCCTACAATGAGCAGTTCTTC. This chain joins TRBV6-4 and TRBJ2-1; D gene unclear. In germline, CDR1 is MRHNA, CDR2 SNTAGT. The CDR3 has 15 residues. Trimming pared 6 bases from V and 0 bases from J, leaving 12 bases between.

The chain carries TRBV28 and TRBJ2-1, with D possibly TRBD2 on 5 matching bases. The V gene's germline CDR1 is MDHEN and CDR2 SYDVKM. The CDR3 totals 12 residues. The V end lost 2 bases, the J end lost 7 bases, and 6 bases lay between the germline ends. CDR3 sequence (DNA): TGTGCCAGCAGTTTAACGGGGAATGAGCAGTTCTTC. This codes for CASSLTGNEQFF.

This clone has a handful of counts. The chain recombines TRBV4-1 with TRBJ1-5; D possibly corresponds to TRBD1 (6 bases). The CDR3 contains 16 residues. Germline V gene sequence: CDR1 MGHRA, CDR2 YSYEKL. Trimming pared 0 bases from V and 3 bases from J, leaving 12 bases between. The CDR3 DNA is TGCGCCAGCAGCCAAGAGGTGACAGGCCCCAATCAGCCCCAGCATTTT. Translated, it gives CASSQEVTGPNQPQHF.